The subject of this entry is one TCR beta chain. The antigen is not known. The entry originates in a study of cytomegalovirus exposure and HLA in healthy donors. Study-level results: With further analysis later on, most CMV-associated TCR beta chains appeared HLA-restricted. Some V segments (TRBV6-2 and TRBV6-3 among them) were excluded as indistinguishable. Prior analysis indicated that the majority of TCR beta V segments exhibited productivity approximately 90% or approximately 30% of the time.

This CDR3 has 12 amino acids. V was shortened by 0 bases and J by 9 bases, with 6 bases between the two germline ends. Germline V lookup: CDR1 MNHEY, CDR2 SVGAGI. With 60 Vbeta and 13 Jbeta primers, the PCR was carried out. TCRdb's table, derived via immunoSEQ multiplex PCR, lists solely in-frame clones and lacks some. In the table there are about 300,000 clones, roughly 88% of which are singletons. Sequenced material: PBMCs. The source of this sequence is a man aged 35 to 55 in good health and CMV-seropositive. This chain joins TRBV6-5 and TRBJ2-1; D call uncertain. The CDR3 protein is CASSYSPGEQFF. CDR3 in DNA: TGTGCCAGCAGTTACTCGCCCGGTGAGCAGTTCTTC.